One and the same sample provided the 8 T cell receptor beta chains below, sequenced in a study of T cell responses to AZD1222 COVID-19 vaccine (dated by TCRdb to about 2021). The library relied on the immunoSEQ multiplex PCR assay. Sourced from immuneACCESS, this table was stored by TCRdb with only in-frame sequences that have V and J called. A share of the clones is absent; for the studies checked, an unresolved V gene accounts for under half, and the remainder has no known explanation. The sample includes approximately 110,000 clones, with 82% observed a single time. The top ten constitute 5% of the sample. Sample time point, as interpreted from the label and publication: baseline before first vaccination. The sequencing here drew on peripheral blood, taken on day 0 of AZD1222 vaccination. All receptors come from an adult in good health.

The rearrangement joins TRBV9 to TRBJ2-3, with D uncertain. Germline V CDR1 and CDR2: SGDLS, YYNGEE. There are 13 residues in the CDR3. V was cut by 0 bases and J by 6 bases, with 8 bases left in between. CDR3 DNA sequence: TGTGCCAGCAGCGTAGCTGGCCCGGATACGCAGTATTTT. Translated: CASSVAGPDTQYF. Complete variable domain (other parts from reference TRBV9 and TRBJ2-3): DSGVTQTPKHLITATGQRVTLRCSPRSGDLSVYWYQQSLDQGLQFLIQYYNGEERAKGNILERFSAQQFPDLHSELNLSSLELGDSALYFCASSVAGPDTQYFGPGTRLTVL.

This rearrangement joins TRBV27 to TRBJ2-1; possibly TRBD2 for D (5 bases). Trimming stripped 3 bases from V and 5 bases from J, with 8 bases between. Germline CDR1 and CDR2: MNHEY and SMNVEV (reference sequence). This CDR3 spans 13 amino acids. CDR3 amino acids: CASSFSGNNEQFF. In DNA form, the CDR3 reads TGTGCCAGCAGTTTTTCGGGGAACAATGAGCAGTTCTTC.

V and J are TRBV18 and TRBJ1-2; maybe TRBD1 (6 bases). The CDR3 consists of 14 residues. Germline values: CDR1 KGHSH, CDR2 LQKENI. The ends were cut back, 1 base at V and 8 bases at J, with 14 bases in the middle. DNA of the CDR3: TGTGCCAGCTCACCACAGGCGACAGGACGCGGCTACACCTTC. It yields the protein CASSPQATGRGYTF.

This rearrangement joins TRBV5-1 to TRBJ1-2; TRBD1 might be the D (5 bases). The length of the CDR3 is 13 residues. In germline, CDR1 is SGHRS, CDR2 YFSETQ. Trimming stripped 0 bases from V and 6 bases from J, with 9 bases between. DNA for the CDR3: TGCGCCAGCAGCTTGGCCAGGGAACATGGCTACACCTTC. Amino acid sequence: CASSLAREHGYTF.

This chain links TRBV5-4 with TRBJ2-3; D remains unclear. CDR1 and CDR2 from the germline V gene are SGHNT and YYREEE (reference sequence). This CDR3 is 16 amino acids long. The germline V and J ends were trimmed by 4 bases and 0 bases, with 15 bases remaining between them. CDR3 nucleotides: TGTGCCAGCAGCCCAGAGGTGGGTTTGAGCACAGATACGCAGTATTTT. Its protein is CASSPEVGLSTDTQYF.

The chain recombines TRBV6-6 with TRBJ1-3, with D perhaps TRBD1 (6 bases). This CDR3 region has 15 residues. Trimming removed 6 bases from V and 6 bases from J, with 18 bases in between. Germline V gene sequence: CDR1 MNHNY, CDR2 SVGAGI (reference sequence). CDR3 protein: CASRTTTGILNTIYF. The CDR3 DNA is TGTGCCAGCAGAACAACTACAGGGATATTAAACACCATATATTTT.

This clone was observed a few times. This sequence joins TRBV5-8 and TRBJ1-6, with 8 bases lining up with TRBD1. V lost 3 bases to trimming and J lost 8 bases; unmatched junction nucleotides: 7. Looked up from germline, CDR1 is SGHTS and CDR2 is YDEGEE. The CDR3 runs 15 residues. The CDR3 nucleotides read TGTGCCAGCAGCTACCAGGGGGCCAGGGATTCACCCCTCCACTTT. This codes for CASSYQGARDSPLHF. Combining the CDR3 with reference TRBV5-8 and TRBJ1-6 gives the whole variable domain EAGVTQSPTHLIKTRGQQATLRCSPISGHTSVYWYQQALGLGLQFLLWYDEGEERNRGNFPPRFSGRQFPNYSSELNVNALELEDSALYLCASSYQGARDSPLHFGNGTRLTVT.

The chain carries TRBV9 and TRBJ1-2; D may be TRBD1 (6 bases). V was cut by 3 bases and J by 4 bases, with 16 bases left in between. The CDR3 runs to 15 residues. CDR1 and CDR2 from the germline V gene are SGDLS and YYNGEE. The CDR3 coding sequence is TGTGCCAGCAGCGGAACAGGGTCTGAGGGCTATGGCTACACCTTC. The encoded protein is CASSGTGSEGYGYTF. The entire variable domain, with the rest obtained from reference TRBV9 and TRBJ1-2, is as follows: DSGVTQTPKHLITATGQRVTLRCSPRSGDLSVYWYQQSLDQGLQFLIQYYNGEERAKGNILERFSAQQFPDLHSELNLSSLELGDSALYFCASSGTGSEGYGYTFGSGTRLTVV.